The rows below give T cell receptor beta chains drawn from one sample of a study of T cell repertoires in cytomegalovirus infection. TCRdb used MiXCR to reprocess the reads, holding one entry per CDR3 protein. The sample yields fewer than 1,000,000 distinct CDR3 sequences, roughly 30% seen once. These receptors' antigens are unknown. The sample was cultured CD8+ T cells from PBMCs, taken from culture after CMV antigen stimulation. Source of these receptors: a human donor in good health (CMV status not recorded). Some clones in this sample may be carry-over from other donors' samples. Each CDR3 is given without its conserved first and last residue.

TRBV12-3/TRBV12-4	TRBJ1-1	ASSFTDVAF
TRBV6-1	TRBJ2-3	ASRPPGPIEGTDTQY
TRBV9	TRBJ2-1	ASSSDRTTYNEQF
TRBV29-1	TRBJ1-2	SVDRVNGGYT
TRBV7-6	TRBJ2-7	ASSQGLTVQGYSYEQY
TRBV2	TRBJ2-5	ASPTGALTQETQY
TRBV7-2	TRBJ2-7	ASSELTGLSYEQY
TRBV18	TRBJ2-5	ASSPPEKQETQY
TRBV2	TRBJ2-2	ASSEGLSGELF
TRBV20-1	TRBJ1-6	SARPRTGSSYNSPLH
TRBV15	TRBJ2-3	ATSGGQGFTDTQY
TRBV15	TRBJ1-1	ATKSGGFTEAF
TRBV7-9	TRBJ2-1	ASSPARSSYNEQF
TRBV7-9	TRBJ2-2	ASSRPGQGGPGELF
TRBV12-5	TRBJ2-6	ASGLVIQESGANVLT
TRBV19	TRBJ1-2	ASSAEGGPFKSGYT
TRBV5-6	TRBJ1-2	ASSLDQGVYYGYT